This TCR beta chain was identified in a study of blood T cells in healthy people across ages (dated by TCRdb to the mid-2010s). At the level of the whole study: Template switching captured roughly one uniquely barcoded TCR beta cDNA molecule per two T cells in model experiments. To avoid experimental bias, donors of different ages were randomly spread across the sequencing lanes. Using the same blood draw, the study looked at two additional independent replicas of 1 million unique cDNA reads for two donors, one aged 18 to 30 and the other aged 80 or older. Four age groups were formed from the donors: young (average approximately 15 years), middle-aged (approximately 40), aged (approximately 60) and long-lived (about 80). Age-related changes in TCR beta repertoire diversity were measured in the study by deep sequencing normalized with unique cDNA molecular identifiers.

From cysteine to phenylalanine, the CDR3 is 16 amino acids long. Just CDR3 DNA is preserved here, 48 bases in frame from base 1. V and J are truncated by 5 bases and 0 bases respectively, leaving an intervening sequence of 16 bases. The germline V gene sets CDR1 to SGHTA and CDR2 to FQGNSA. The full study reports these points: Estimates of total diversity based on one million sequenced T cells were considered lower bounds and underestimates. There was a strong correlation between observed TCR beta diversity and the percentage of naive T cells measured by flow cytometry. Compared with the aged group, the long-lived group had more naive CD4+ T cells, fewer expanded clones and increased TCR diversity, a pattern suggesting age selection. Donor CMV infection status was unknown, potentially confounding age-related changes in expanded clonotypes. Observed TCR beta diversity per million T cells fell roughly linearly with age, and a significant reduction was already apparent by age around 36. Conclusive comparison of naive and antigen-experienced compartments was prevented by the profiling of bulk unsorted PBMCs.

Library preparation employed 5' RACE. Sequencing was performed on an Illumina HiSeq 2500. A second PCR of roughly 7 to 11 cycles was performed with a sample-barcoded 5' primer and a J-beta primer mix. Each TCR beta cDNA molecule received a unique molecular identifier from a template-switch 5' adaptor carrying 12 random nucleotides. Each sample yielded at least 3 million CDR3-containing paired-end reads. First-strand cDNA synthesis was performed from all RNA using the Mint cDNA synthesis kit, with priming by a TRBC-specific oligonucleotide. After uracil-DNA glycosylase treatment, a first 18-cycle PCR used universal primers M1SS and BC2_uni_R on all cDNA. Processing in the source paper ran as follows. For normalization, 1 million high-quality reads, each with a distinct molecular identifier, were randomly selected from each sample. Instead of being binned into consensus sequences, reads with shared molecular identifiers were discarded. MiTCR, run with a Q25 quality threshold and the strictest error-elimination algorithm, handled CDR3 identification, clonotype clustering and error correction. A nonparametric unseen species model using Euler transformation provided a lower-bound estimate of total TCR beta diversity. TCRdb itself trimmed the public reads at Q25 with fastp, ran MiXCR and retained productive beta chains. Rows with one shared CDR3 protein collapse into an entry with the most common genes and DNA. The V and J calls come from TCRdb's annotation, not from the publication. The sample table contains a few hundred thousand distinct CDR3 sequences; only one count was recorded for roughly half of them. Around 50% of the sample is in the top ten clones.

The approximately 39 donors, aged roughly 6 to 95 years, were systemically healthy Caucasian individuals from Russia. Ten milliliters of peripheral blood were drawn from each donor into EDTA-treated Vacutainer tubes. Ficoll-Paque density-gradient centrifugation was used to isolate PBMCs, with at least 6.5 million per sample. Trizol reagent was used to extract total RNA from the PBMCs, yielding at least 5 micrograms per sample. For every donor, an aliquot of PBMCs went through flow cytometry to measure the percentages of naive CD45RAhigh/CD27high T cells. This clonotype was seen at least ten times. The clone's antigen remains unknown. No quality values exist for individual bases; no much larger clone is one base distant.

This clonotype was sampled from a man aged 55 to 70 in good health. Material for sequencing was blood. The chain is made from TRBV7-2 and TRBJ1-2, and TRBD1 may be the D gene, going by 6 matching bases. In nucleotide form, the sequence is TGTGCCAGCAGCCTCCAGCTGACAGGCCCTAACTATGGCTACACCTTC. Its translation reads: CASSLQLTGPNYGYTF.